The clone carrying this T cell receptor (beta chain) was detected a few times. The record originates from a study of blood T cell repertoires in COVID-19. Study in general: From the United States, Italy and Spain came samples of acute and convalescent COVID-19.

Some clones are missing from TCRdb's copy, which holds only in-frame ones; the method was immunoSEQ multiplex PCR. The sample has approximately 170,000 clones, around 81% seen once; the top ten hold less than 3%. Germline V CDR1 and CDR2: SGHNT, YENEEA. Trimming at V came to 5 bases and at J to 0 bases, leaving 3 bases not matched to a gene. CDR3 length: 14 residues. The chain is built from TRBV11-3 and TRBJ2-7, with 8 positions matching TRBD1. Material: peripheral blood. This clonotype originated in a human donor with acute or convalescent COVID-19. The donor label of this sample is uncertain. The CDR3 DNA follows: TGTGCCAGCAGCAAGGGACAGGCCTCCTACGAGCAGTACTTC. It codes for CASSKGQASYEQYF.